These 3 T cell receptor beta chains were all obtained from the same sample, sequenced in a study of OX40 agonist ivuxolimab in advanced cancers. Produced via immunoSEQ multiplex PCR; TCRdb's table is partial and in-frame only. The data contain some 55,000 clones, roughly 83% of them singletons. Here the sequenced sample was CD4+ or CD8+ T cells sorted from blood, taken in a trial of the OX40 agonist ivuxolimab. Receptors originate from an adult with an advanced solid tumor such as melanoma, head and neck, liver or kidney cancer.

Remarks on this clone: At one end the junction does not follow the germline gene, possibly because of a read error. The CDR3 sequence: CASSAGQGTHF. CDR3 in DNA: TGCGCCAGCAGTGCAGGACAGGGGACCCACTTC. The V call is TRBV10-2, the J call TRBJ2-5; the match to TRBD1 covers 9 bases. Per the germline V gene, CDR1 is WSHSY and CDR2 is SAAADI. This CDR3 contains 11 residues.

The chain couples TRBV6-5 to TRBJ1-1; no clear D gene. The CDR3 extends over 13 amino acids. Deletions cut 8 bases from V and 1 base from J, with 11 bases between. Germline V gene data show CDR1 as MNHEY and CDR2 as SVGAGI. The CDR3: CASSAVENTEAFF. The CDR3 nucleotides read TGTGCCAGCTCGGCGGTGGAGAACACTGAAGCTTTCTTT.

This clone came up once. The chain employs TRBV7-2 and TRBJ2-1; possibly TRBD1 for D (5 bases). V lost 4 bases and J 4 bases, leaving 14 bases between the germline ends. From germline, CDR1 is SGHTA and CDR2 FQGNSA. This CDR3 comprises 15 residues. This chain's CDR3 is CASSSWGGSYNEQFF. DNA for the CDR3: TGTGCCAGCAGCTCCTGGGGCGGTTCATACAATGAGCAGTTCTTC.